A single sample gave rise to the 22 T cell receptor beta chains below, sequenced in a study of blood T cell repertoires in COVID-19. The repertoire was sequenced with immunoSEQ multiplex PCR; TCRdb's copy has only in-frame clones and lacks some. The sample carries some 93,000 clones, about nine tenths recorded once. What was sequenced was peripheral blood. The receptors were sampled from a man over 45 with acute or convalescent COVID-19.

This clone was picked up one time. V usage is TRBV5-1 and J usage is TRBJ1-2; 8 bases match TRBD1. This CDR3 contains 15 residues. The germline V gene encodes CDR1 SGHRS and CDR2 YFSETQ. V trimming: 2 bases; J trimming: 2 bases; junction bases outside the gene matches: 5. CDR3 region: CASSLTGGANYGYTF. The CDR3, as DNA: TGCGCCAGCAGCTTAACAGGGGGGGCAAACTATGGCTACACCTTC.

This chain connects TRBV24-1 to TRBJ2-1, with D maybe TRBD1 (6 bases). The germline gives CDR1 KGHDR, CDR2 SFDVKD. The CDR3 sequence is 14 residues long. V gave up 1 base and J gave up 7 bases, with 10 bases separating them. CDR3 protein: CATSDFGGLNEQFF. In nucleotides, the CDR3 is TGTGCCACCAGTGATTTTGGGGGCTTGAATGAGCAGTTCTTC.

J is TRBJ2-7 and V is TRBV29-1; 7 nucleotides agree with TRBD1. The germline gives CDR1 SQVTM, CDR2 ANQGSEA. The ends lost 7 bases at V and 3 bases at J; junction bases unmatched: 6. The CDR3 sequence is 12 residues long. The chain's CDR3 is CSAGQDLYEQYF. The CDR3, as DNA: TGCAGCGCCGGACAGGATCTCTACGAGCAGTACTTC.

The chain combines TRBV5-6 with TRBJ1-1, with 10 bases identical to TRBD1. Germline V gene lookup returns CDR1 SGHDT and CDR2 YYEEEE. CDR3 length: 13 residues. With V trimmed by 4 bases and J by 11 bases, 8 bases remained unmatched. The CDR3 region has the DNA TGTGCCAGCAGCGCCGGACAGGGGGTGGTCGCTTTCTTT. It encodes CASSAGQGVVAFF.

The chain employs TRBV19 and TRBJ2-7; maybe TRBD1 (6 bases). Germline V lookup: CDR1 LNHDA, CDR2 SQIVND (reference sequence). CDR3 length: 15 amino acids. V dropped 4 bases and J dropped 7 bases, with 20 bases sitting between them. CDR3 residues: CASSSPTKQGMEQYF. The CDR3 bases are TGTGCCAGTAGTAGTCCGACGAAGCAGGGGATGGAGCAGTACTTC.

The chain uses TRBV5-8 and TRBJ2-5; TRBD1 aligns across 9 bases. The CDR3 spans 13 residues. Losses at the gene ends were 3 bases for V and 4 bases for J; bases not matched to a gene: 1. Germline V CDR1 and CDR2: SGHTS, YDEGEE. Here the CDR3 reads CASSWDRAETQYF. CDR3 DNA sequence: TGTGCCAGCAGCTGGGACAGGGCAGAGACCCAGTACTTC.

The J gene is TRBJ1-1, the V gene TRBV19; tentatively, D is TRBD1 (5 bases). There are 13 residues in the CDR3. The germline V gene has CDR1 LNHDA and CDR2 SQIVND (reference sequence). The V and J ends lost 5 bases and 1 base respectively, with 8 bases between them. In nucleotides, the CDR3 is TGTGCCAGTAGTGTACAGGAGAACACTGAAGCTTTCTTT. Its translation: CASSVQENTEAFF.

The chain links TRBV7-3 to TRBJ1-2; tentatively, D is TRBD1 (6 bases). CDR1 is SGHTA, CDR2 FQGTGA, per germline. V dropped 1 base and J dropped 11 bases, with 17 bases sitting between them. CDR3 length: 14 residues. The DNA of the CDR3 is TGTGCCAGCAGCTTAAGTGGGACAAAGGATCATTACACCTTC. This encodes CASSLSGTKDHYTF. The entire variable domain, with the rest obtained from reference TRBV7-3 and TRBJ1-2, is as follows: GAGVSQTPSNKVTEKGKYVELRCDPISGHTALYWYRQSLGQGPEFLIYFQGTGAADDSGLPNDRFFAVRPEGSVSTLKIQRTERGDSAVYLCASSLSGTKDHYTFGSGTRLTVV.

The rearrangement joins TRBV10-1 to TRBJ1-1; tentatively, D is TRBD1 (6 bases). Germline loops: CDR1 WNHNN, CDR2 SYGVQD (reference sequence). The length of the CDR3 is 14 residues. V was clipped by 4 bases and J by 0 bases, with 9 bases between them. The CDR3 is CASSVDRVNTEAFF. The CDR3 coding sequence is TGCGCCAGCAGTGTGGACAGAGTGAACACTGAAGCTTTCTTT.

The chain employs TRBV11-2 and TRBJ2-3; 9 bases line up with TRBD2. Germline loops: CDR1 SGHAT, CDR2 FQNNGV. Unmatched junction bases numbered 1, after V lost 5 bases and J lost 1 base. The CDR3 spans 14 residues. The CDR3 sequence is CASSRTSGTDTQYF. The CDR3 bases are TGTGCCAGCAGCCGGACTAGCGGCACAGATACGCAGTATTTT.

The chain couples TRBV19 to TRBJ2-1; TRBD2 aligns across 7 bases. The CDR3 sequence is 12 residues long. Germline V gene lookup returns CDR1 LNHDA and CDR2 SQIVND (reference sequence). The V gene end was trimmed by 6 bases and the J gene end by 8 bases; junction bases not matched to a gene: 4. The CDR3 DNA is TGTGCCAGTAGCCGGCGGGGGTATGAGCAGTTCTTC. Translating gives CASSRRGYEQFF.

The rearrangement uses TRBV12-3 or TRBV12-4 and TRBJ1-1; D ambiguous. The V gene lost 6 bases and the J gene lost 1 base, with 9 bases spanning the gap. This CDR3 is built from 13 residues. The CDR3 sequence is CASSKTPNTEAFF. CDR3 coding DNA: TGTGCCAGCAGCAAGACACCGAACACTGAAGCTTTCTTT.

The genes are TRBV6-5 and TRBJ1-3, with D unresolved. CDR3 length: 14 residues. Per the germline V gene, CDR1 is MNHEY and CDR2 is SVGAGI. The V end was cut by 6 bases, the J end by 0 bases, with 9 bases between. The CDR3 nucleotides are TGTGCCAGCAGCTCGTACAGCTCTGGAAACACCATATATTTT. It specifies CASSSYSSGNTIYF.

The V and J genes are TRBV20-1 and TRBJ2-7; D remains ambiguous. Germline values: CDR1 DFQATT, CDR2 SNEGSKA (reference sequence). The CDR3 is 11 residues long. The V end was cut by 6 bases, the J end by 2 bases, with 8 bases between. As DNA, the CDR3 is TGCAGTGCCCACGAGACCTACGAGCAGTACTTC. This gives the protein CSAHETYEQYF.

For this clone: Other nucleotide sequences in the sample specify the same CDR3. V and J are TRBV2 and TRBJ1-1; 8 nucleotides align to TRBD1. Germline V lookup: CDR1 SNHLY, CDR2 FYNNEI. V lost 5 bases and J lost 0; bases outside the gene matches: 2. The CDR3 runs to 14 residues. The CDR3 DNA follows: TGTGCCAGCAGTCGACAGGGGATGAACACTGAAGCTTTCTTT. Amino acids: CASSRQGMNTEAFF. The full variable domain, in which reference TRBV2 and TRBJ1-1 provide the parts outside the CDR3, is EPEVTQTPSHQVTQMGQEVILRCVPISNHLYFYWYRQILGQKVEFLVSFYNNEISEKSEIFDDQFSVERPDGSNFTLKIRSTKLEDSAMYFCASSRQGMNTEAFFGQGTRLTVV.

The J gene is TRBJ1-1, the V gene TRBV2, with 7 bases aligning to TRBD1. V was clipped by 7 bases and J by 0 bases; unmatched bases: 5. Germline-derived CDR1 and CDR2 are SNHLY and FYNNEI. The CDR3 totals 14 residues. CDR3 region: CASTRDSLNTEAFF. The DNA for the CDR3 is TGTGCCAGCACCCGGGACAGCCTGAACACTGAAGCTTTCTTT.

The chain carries TRBV5-1 and TRBJ2-5; 12 positions agree with TRBD2. The CDR3 has 17 residues. Germline V gives CDR1 SGHRS, CDR2 YFSETQ. V was clipped by 3 bases and J by 5 bases; unmatched bases: 11. CDR3 residues: CASSYGTSGRAGETQYF. For the CDR3, the DNA is TGCGCCAGCAGCTACGGGACTAGCGGGCGGGCGGGGGAGACCCAGTACTTC.

DNA for the CDR3: TGTGCCAGCAGTTTCCAGGGTAGCACTGAAGCTTTCTTT. Encoded protein: CASSFQGSTEAFF. The V call is TRBV12-3 or TRBV12-4, the J call TRBJ1-1; D is possibly TRBD1 (5 bases). The V end lost 3 bases, the J end lost 4 bases, and 9 bases lay between the germline ends. The CDR3 spans 13 residues.

This rearrangement joins TRBV3-1 (or the pseudogene TRBV3-2) to TRBJ2-2, with TRBD2 as a possible D gene (5 bases). The CDR3 is 14 residues long. In germline, CDR1 is LGHDT, CDR2 YNNKEL (reference sequence). Between the trimmed V and J ends, which lost 1 base and 4 bases, there was a span of 7 bases. In nucleotides, the CDR3 is TGTGCCAGCAGCCAAGCGGGGAGCACCGGGGAGCTGTTTTTT. Its protein product is CASSQAGSTGELFF.

The V call is TRBV19, the J call TRBJ1-1; D unclear. CDR1 and CDR2 from the germline V gene are LNHDA and SQIVND (reference sequence). This CDR3 comprises 13 residues. The V and J ends lost 9 bases and 0 bases respectively, with 11 bases between them. The CDR3 region is CASTDHMNTEAFF. CDR3 nucleotide sequence: TGTGCCAGCACCGATCACATGAACACTGAAGCTTTCTTT.

This clone was found once. This chain links TRBV19 with TRBJ2-3, with 8 nucleotides matching TRBD1. CDR1 is LNHDA, CDR2 SQIVND, per germline (reference sequence). J was trimmed by 2 bases and V by 10 bases; bases with no gene match: 5. This CDR3 has 13 residues. The CDR3 sequence: CATQGANTDTQYF. The CDR3 DNA follows: TGTGCCACCCAGGGGGCGAACACAGATACGCAGTATTTT.

This chain joins TRBV28 and TRBJ2-7; 9 bases match TRBD1. J was trimmed by 6 bases and V by 5 bases; bases with no gene match: 11. Germline values: CDR1 MDHEN, CDR2 SYDVKM. This CDR3 has 15 amino acids. Here the CDR3 DNA reads TGTGCCAGCAGTGCTAGGGGACAGGGCGTCGGCGAGCAGTACTTC. It is translated as CASSARGQGVGEQYF.